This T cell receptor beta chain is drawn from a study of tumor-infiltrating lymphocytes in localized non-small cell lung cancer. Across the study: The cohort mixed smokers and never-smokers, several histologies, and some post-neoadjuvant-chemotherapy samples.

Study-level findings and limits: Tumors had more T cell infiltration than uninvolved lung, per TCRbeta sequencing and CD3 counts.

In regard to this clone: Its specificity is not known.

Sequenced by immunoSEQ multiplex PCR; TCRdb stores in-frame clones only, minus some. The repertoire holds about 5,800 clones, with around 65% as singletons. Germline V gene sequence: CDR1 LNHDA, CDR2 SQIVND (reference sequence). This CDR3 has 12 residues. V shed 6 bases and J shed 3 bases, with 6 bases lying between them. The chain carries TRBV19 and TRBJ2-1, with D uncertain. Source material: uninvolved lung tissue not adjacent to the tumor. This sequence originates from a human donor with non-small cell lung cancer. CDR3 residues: CASRKDYNEQFF. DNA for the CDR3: TGTGCCAGTAGGAAGGACTACAATGAGCAGTTCTTC. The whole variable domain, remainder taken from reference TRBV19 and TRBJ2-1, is DGGITQSPKYLFRKEGQNVTLSCEQNLNHDAMYWYRQDPGQGLRLIYYSQIVNDFQKGDIAEGYSVSREKKESFPLTVTSAQKNPTAFYLCASRKDYNEQFFGPGTRLTVL.